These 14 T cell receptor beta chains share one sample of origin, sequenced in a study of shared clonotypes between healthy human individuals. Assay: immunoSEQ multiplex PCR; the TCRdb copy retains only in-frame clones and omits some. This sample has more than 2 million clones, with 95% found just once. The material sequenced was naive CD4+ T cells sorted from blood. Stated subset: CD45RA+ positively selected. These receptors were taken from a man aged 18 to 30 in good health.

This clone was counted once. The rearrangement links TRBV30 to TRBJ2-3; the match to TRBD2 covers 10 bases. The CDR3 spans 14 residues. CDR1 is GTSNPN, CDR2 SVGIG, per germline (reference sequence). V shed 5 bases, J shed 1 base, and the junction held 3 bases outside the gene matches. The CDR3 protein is CAWGLAGGTDTQYF. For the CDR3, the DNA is TGTGCCTGGGGGCTAGCGGGAGGCACAGATACGCAGTATTTT.

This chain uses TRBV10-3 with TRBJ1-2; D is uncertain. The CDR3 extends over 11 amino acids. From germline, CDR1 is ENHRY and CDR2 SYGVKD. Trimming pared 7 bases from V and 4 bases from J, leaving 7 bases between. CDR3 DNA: TGTGCCATCACTGACGGCTATGGCTACACCTTC. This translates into CAITDGYGYTF.

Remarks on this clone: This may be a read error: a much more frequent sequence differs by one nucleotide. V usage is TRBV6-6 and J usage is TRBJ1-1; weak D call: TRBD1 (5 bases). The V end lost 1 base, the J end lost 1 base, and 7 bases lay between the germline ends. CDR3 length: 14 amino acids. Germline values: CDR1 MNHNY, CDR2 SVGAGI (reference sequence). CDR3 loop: CASSYWGENTEAFF. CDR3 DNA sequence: TGTGCCAGCAGTTACTGGGGGGAGAACACTGAAGCTTTCTTT.

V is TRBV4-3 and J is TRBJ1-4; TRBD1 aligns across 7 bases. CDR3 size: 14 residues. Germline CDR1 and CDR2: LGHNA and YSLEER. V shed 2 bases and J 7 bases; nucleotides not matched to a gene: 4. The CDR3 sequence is CASSQQGGSEKLFF. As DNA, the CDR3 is TGCGCCAGCAGCCAACAAGGGGGCAGTGAAAAACTGTTTTTT.

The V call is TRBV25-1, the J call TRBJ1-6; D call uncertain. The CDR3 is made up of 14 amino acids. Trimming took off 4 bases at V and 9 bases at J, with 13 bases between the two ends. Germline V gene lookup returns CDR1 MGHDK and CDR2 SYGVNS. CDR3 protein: CASSVGGRGSPLHF. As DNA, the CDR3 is TGTGCCAGCAGTGTAGGAGGGCGGGGTTCACCCCTCCACTTT. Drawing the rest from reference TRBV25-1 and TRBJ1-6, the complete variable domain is EADIYQTPRYLVIGTGKKITLECSQTMGHDKMYWYQQDPGMELHLIHYSYGVNSTEKGDLSSESTVSRIRTEHFPLTLESARPSHTSQYLCASSVGGRGSPLHFGNGTRLTVT.

In DNA, the CDR3 is TGTGCCAGCTCACCACTCCCAGCCCTGAACTATGGCTACACCTTC. Its protein product is CASSPLPALNYGYTF. The chain has TRBV18 and TRBJ1-2; D ambiguous. This CDR3 is 15 amino acids long. Germline loops: CDR1 KGHSH, CDR2 LQKENI. Deletions cut 1 base from V and 2 bases from J, with 11 bases between.

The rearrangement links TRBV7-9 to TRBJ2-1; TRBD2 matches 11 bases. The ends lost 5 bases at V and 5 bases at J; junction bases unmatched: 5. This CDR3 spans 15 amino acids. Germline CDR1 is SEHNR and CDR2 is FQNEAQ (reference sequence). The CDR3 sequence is CASSPGTSGNNEQFF. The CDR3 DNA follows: TGTGCCAGCAGCCCCGGGACTAGCGGAAACAATGAGCAGTTCTTC.

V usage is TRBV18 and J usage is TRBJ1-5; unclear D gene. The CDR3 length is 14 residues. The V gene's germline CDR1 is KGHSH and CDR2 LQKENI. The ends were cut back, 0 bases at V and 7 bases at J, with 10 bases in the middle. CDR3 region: CASSPPGLGQPQHF. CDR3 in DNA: TGTGCCAGCTCACCACCGGGGTTAGGGCAGCCCCAGCATTTT.

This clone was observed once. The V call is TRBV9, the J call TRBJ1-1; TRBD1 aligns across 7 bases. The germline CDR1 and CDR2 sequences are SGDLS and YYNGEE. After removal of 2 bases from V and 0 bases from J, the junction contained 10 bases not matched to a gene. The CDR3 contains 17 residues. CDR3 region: CASSVTGTANMNTEAFF. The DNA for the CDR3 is TGTGCCAGCAGCGTTACCGGGACAGCAAACATGAACACTGAAGCTTTCTTT. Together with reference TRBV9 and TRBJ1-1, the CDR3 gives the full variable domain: DSGVTQTPKHLITATGQRVTLRCSPRSGDLSVYWYQQSLDQGLQFLIQYYNGEERAKGNILERFSAQQFPDLHSELNLSSLELGDSALYFCASSVTGTANMNTEAFFGQGTRLTVV.

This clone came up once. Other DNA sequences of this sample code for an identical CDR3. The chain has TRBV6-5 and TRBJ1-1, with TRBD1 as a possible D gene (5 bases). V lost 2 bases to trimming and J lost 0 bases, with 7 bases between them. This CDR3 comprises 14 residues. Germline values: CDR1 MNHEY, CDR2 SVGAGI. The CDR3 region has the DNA TGTGCCAGCAGTTACGGGACGGTGAACACTGAAGCTTTCTTT. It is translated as CASSYGTVNTEAFF.

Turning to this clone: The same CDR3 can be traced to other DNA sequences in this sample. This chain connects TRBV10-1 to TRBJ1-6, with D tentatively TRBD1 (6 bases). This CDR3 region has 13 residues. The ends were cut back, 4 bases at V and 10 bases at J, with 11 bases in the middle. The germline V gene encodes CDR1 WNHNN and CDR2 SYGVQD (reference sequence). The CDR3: CASSGQGNSPLHF. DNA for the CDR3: TGCGCCAGCAGTGGGCAGGGGAACTCACCCCTCCACTTT.

In DNA, the CDR3 is TGTGCCAGCAGTGAAGCGTGGGGACTAGCGACAGATACGCAGTATTTT. Amino acid sequence: CASSEAWGLATDTQYF. The chain couples TRBV6-1 to TRBJ2-3, with 10 bases lining up with TRBD2. This CDR3 comprises 16 residues. CDR1 and CDR2 from the germline V gene are MNHNS and SASEGT. The V and J ends lost 0 bases and 3 bases, in that order; junction bases with no gene match: 3.

CDR3 DNA sequence: TGTGCCATCAGTGAGAGGGCAGGGAAGGCCAAAAACATTCAGTACTTC. Its protein is CAISERAGKAKNIQYF. This sequence joins TRBV10-3 and TRBJ2-4; a possible D gene is TRBD1 (5 bases). The CDR3 is made up of 16 amino acids. CDR1 and CDR2 (germline): ENHRY, SYGVKD. Trimming took off 2 bases at V and 1 base at J, with 12 bases between the two ends.

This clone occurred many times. The CDR3 protein is CASISQGARHEQYF. The DNA for the CDR3 is TGTGCCAGCATTTCACAGGGGGCGCGCCACGAGCAGTACTTC. V usage is TRBV2 and J usage is TRBJ2-7; TRBD1 agrees at 9 bases. Germline V gene sequence: CDR1 SNHLY, CDR2 FYNNEI. The V and J ends lost 7 bases and 5 bases, in that order; junction bases with no gene match: 9. The CDR3 contains 14 residues.